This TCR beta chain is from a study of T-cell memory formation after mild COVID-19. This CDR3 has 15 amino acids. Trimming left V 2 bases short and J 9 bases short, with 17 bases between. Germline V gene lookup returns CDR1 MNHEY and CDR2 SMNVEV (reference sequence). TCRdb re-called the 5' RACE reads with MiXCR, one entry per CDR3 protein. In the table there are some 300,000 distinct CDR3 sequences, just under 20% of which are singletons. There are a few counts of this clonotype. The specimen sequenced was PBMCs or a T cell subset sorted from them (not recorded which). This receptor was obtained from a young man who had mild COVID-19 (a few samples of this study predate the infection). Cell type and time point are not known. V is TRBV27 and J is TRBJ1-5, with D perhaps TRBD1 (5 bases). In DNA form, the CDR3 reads TGTGCCAGCAGTTTAGGTGGGGGAGGCCTCTCGCCCCAGCATTTT. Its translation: CASSLGGGGLSPQHF.